This passage covers 23 T cell receptor beta chains from one sample sequenced in a study of cytomegalovirus exposure and HLA in healthy donors. Produced via immunoSEQ multiplex PCR; TCRdb's table is partial and in-frame only. The data contain 120,000 to 150,000 clones, approximately 87% of them singletons. Sequencing input: PBMCs. Every receptor here comes from a man younger than 35 in good health and CMV-seronegative.

CDR3 nucleotide sequence: TGTGCCAGTAGTATACCAGGGGCTGGAAACACCATATATTTT. It codes for CASSIPGAGNTIYF. The V call is TRBV19, the J call TRBJ1-3, with TRBD1 as a possible D gene (6 bases). V was clipped by 2 bases and J by 2 bases, with 7 bases between them. CDR1 LNHDA and CDR2 SQIVND come from the germline V gene (reference sequence). The CDR3 has 14 residues.

V and J are TRBV29-1 and TRBJ2-3; D might be TRBD1 (6 bases). The CDR3 extends over 13 amino acids. The V end lost 6 bases, the J end lost 3 bases, and 13 bases lay between the germline ends. Per the germline V gene, CDR1 is SQVTM and CDR2 is ANQGSEA. In DNA form, the CDR3 reads TGCAGCGTCTTAGCACAGGGAACAGATACGCAGTATTTT. The encoded protein is CSVLAQGTDTQYF.

CDR3 sequence: CASSPRGGTQPQHF. CDR3 nucleotide sequence: TGTGCCAGTAGTCCCCGGGGGGGAACTCAGCCCCAGCATTTT. The V and J genes are TRBV19 and TRBJ1-5, with a weak D call TRBD1 (5 bases). CDR1 and CDR2 from the germline V gene are LNHDA and SQIVND (reference sequence). The length of the CDR3 is 14 residues. V dropped 5 bases and J dropped 6 bases, with 14 bases sitting between them.

V usage is TRBV30 and J usage is TRBJ2-1; TRBD2 matches 7 bases. Germline CDR1 is GTSNPN and CDR2 is SVGIG (reference sequence). Germline trimming cut 0 bases from V and 6 bases from J; bases unmatched to any gene: 8. The CDR3 has 15 residues. The CDR3 protein is CAWSVLGAGRNEQFF. The CDR3 region has the DNA TGTGCCTGGAGTGTATTAGGAGCGGGGCGCAATGAGCAGTTCTTC.

J is TRBJ1-5 and V is TRBV10-2; a possible D gene is TRBD1 (5 bases). The CDR3 contains 13 residues. V lost 7 bases and J lost 8, with 15 bases in between. Germline-derived CDR1 and CDR2 are WSHSY and SAAADI. The CDR3 DNA is TGCGCCAGCAAGGCAGGGCTTAGGGAGCCCCAGCATTTT. Translating it yields CASKAGLREPQHF.

V usage is TRBV10-3 and J usage is TRBJ2-6; D is perhaps TRBD2 (5 bases). CDR3 length: 13 residues. Germline V CDR1 and CDR2: ENHRY, SYGVKD. Trimming stripped 11 bases from V and 2 bases from J, with 10 bases between. The CDR3 loop reads CASSLAGANVLTF. CDR3 in DNA: TGTGCCTCATCACTAGCTGGGGCCAACGTCCTGACTTTC.

The rearrangement joins TRBV7-2 to TRBJ1-1; 7 nucleotides match TRBD1. The V gene end was trimmed by 5 bases and the J gene end by 3 bases; junction bases not matched to a gene: 9. This CDR3 comprises 15 residues. Germline loops: CDR1 SGHTA, CDR2 FQGNSA. The CDR3 is CASSTPDRLHTEAFF. The CDR3 coding sequence is TGTGCCAGCAGCACCCCGGACAGGCTTCACACTGAAGCTTTCTTT. The full variable domain, in which reference TRBV7-2 and TRBJ1-1 provide the parts outside the CDR3, is GAGVSQSPSNKVTEKGKDVELRCDPISGHTALYWYRQSLGQGLEFLIYFQGNSAPDKSGLPSDRFSAERTGGSVSTLTIQRTQQEDSAVYLCASSTPDRLHTEAFFGQGTRLTVV.

The chain joins TRBV28 to TRBJ1-2; 7 positions agree with TRBD1. The germline CDR1 and CDR2 sequences are MDHEN and SYDVKM. CDR3 length: 15 amino acids. V lost 1 base and J lost 3; bases outside the gene matches: 5. This CDR3 is CASSLLGTGDYGYTF. As DNA, the CDR3 is TGTGCCAGCAGTTTATTAGGCACAGGGGACTATGGCTACACCTTC.

The V call is TRBV6-1, the J call TRBJ2-3; 8 bases agree with TRBD2. V lost 2 bases to trimming and J lost 5 bases; unmatched junction nucleotides: 9. Germline assignment: CDR1 MNHNS and CDR2 SASEGT. This CDR3 spans 16 amino acids. The CDR3 coding sequence is TGTGCCAGCAGTGAAACAACTACCGGGGGGGGAGATACGCAGTATTTT. The encoded protein is CASSETTTGGGDTQYF.

V and J are TRBV7-9 and TRBJ2-5, with 8 bases matching TRBD2. Losses at the gene ends were 9 bases for V and 9 bases for J; bases not matched to a gene: 15. Looked up from germline, CDR1 is SEHNR and CDR2 is FQNEAQ (reference sequence). This CDR3 spans 14 amino acids. This CDR3 reads CASSIGTSASPQYF. CDR3 DNA: TGTGCCAGTTCCATAGGGACTAGTGCGTCTCCCCAGTACTTC.

The J gene is TRBJ1-1, the V gene TRBV4-1; 7 bases agree with TRBD1. The germline CDR1 and CDR2 sequences are MGHRA and YSYEKL. The CDR3 contains 15 residues. Trimming at V came to 4 bases and at J to 4 bases, leaving 9 bases not matched to a gene. CDR3 residues: CASSRIGQVGTEAFF. The CDR3 DNA reads TGCGCCAGCAGCCGCATCGGACAGGTGGGCACTGAAGCTTTCTTT.

CDR3 protein: CASTSFENGYTF. The CDR3 DNA reads TGTGCCAGCACCTCATTCGAGAACGGCTACACCTTC. The chain recombines TRBV6-1 with TRBJ1-2, with D hard to call. This CDR3 has 12 amino acids. The V end was cut by 7 bases, the J end by 8 bases, with 14 bases between. The germline V gene has CDR1 MNHNS and CDR2 SASEGT.

This clone has a count of ten or more. V gene TRBV25-1 combines with J gene TRBJ1-5, with D possibly being TRBD1 (5 bases). The germline V and J ends were trimmed by 5 bases and 3 bases, with 14 bases remaining between them. The germline gives CDR1 MGHDK, CDR2 SYGVNS. The CDR3 loop spans 15 amino acids. As DNA, the CDR3 is TGTGCCAGCAGTACCTCGACAGACCACAATCAGCCCCAGCATTTT. It yields the protein CASSTSTDHNQPQHF.

This chain joins TRBV5-1 and TRBJ1-5; no reliable D call. The ends were cut back, 5 bases at V and 1 base at J, with 13 bases in the middle. CDR1 SGHRS and CDR2 YFSETQ come from the germline V gene. The CDR3 has 15 amino acids. CDR3 sequence reads: CASSMGGTSNQPQHF. CDR3 sequence (DNA): TGCGCCAGCAGTATGGGAGGTACCAGCAATCAGCCCCAGCATTTT. Drawing the rest from reference TRBV5-1 and TRBJ1-5, the complete variable domain is KAGVTQTPRYLIKTRGQQVTLSCSPISGHRSVSWYQQTPGQGLQFLFEYFSETQRNKGNFPGRFSGRQFSNSRSEMNVSTLELGDSALYLCASSMGGTSNQPQHFGDGTRLSIL.

The chain uses TRBV11-3 and TRBJ2-1, with TRBD2 identical over 9 bases. The germline CDR1 and CDR2 sequences are SGHNT and YENEEA. Losses at the gene ends were 2 bases for V and 7 bases for J; bases not matched to a gene: 9. The CDR3 contains 16 residues. The CDR3 protein is CASSLYSGGGVNEQFF. The CDR3 nucleotides read TGTGCCAGCAGCTTATATAGCGGGGGAGGCGTTAATGAGCAGTTCTTC.

The V gene is TRBV19, the J gene TRBJ1-3; the match to TRBD1 covers 8 bases. Germline V lookup: CDR1 LNHDA, CDR2 SQIVND (reference sequence). V shed 6 bases and J 3 bases; nucleotides not matched to a gene: 7. This CDR3 has 15 amino acids. CDR3 DNA: TGTGCCAGTAGCACCCAGGGGGCCGGTGGAAACACCATATATTTT. Translating it yields CASSTQGAGGNTIYF.

The chain couples TRBV5-6 to TRBJ2-1; 8 bases align to TRBD1. The CDR3 sequence is 14 residues long. Germline loops: CDR1 SGHDT, CDR2 YYEEEE. V lost 3 bases and J lost 8; bases outside the gene matches: 7. CDR3 region: CASSSRTGFDEQFF. As DNA, the CDR3 is TGTGCCAGCAGCTCCAGGACAGGGTTCGATGAGCAGTTCTTC.

This chain links TRBV9 with TRBJ1-2, with 8 bases that match TRBD1. The CDR3 is 14 amino acids. The junction had 16 bases not matched to a gene; V was cut back by 8 bases and J by 10 bases. Germline CDR1 reads SGDLS; CDR2 reads YYNGEE. The CDR3 spells CASRPGGPSVDYTF. The DNA for the CDR3 is TGTGCCAGTAGACCAGGGGGCCCCTCAGTCGACTACACCTTC.

This rearrangement joins TRBV27 to TRBJ2-1; maybe TRBD2 (6 bases). This CDR3 has 16 amino acids. The V gene lost 2 bases and the J gene lost 7 bases, with 18 bases spanning the gap. Germline V lookup: CDR1 MNHEY, CDR2 SMNVEV (reference sequence). The DNA of the CDR3 is TGTGCCAGCAGTTTAATAGCGGACATGGGAGCTAATGAGCAGTTCTTC. The encoded protein is CASSLIADMGANEQFF.

This chain uses TRBV2 with TRBJ1-1; D not resolved. V was clipped by 7 bases and J by 1 base, with 25 bases between them. The CDR3 is 18 residues long. Germline CDR1 reads SNHLY; CDR2 reads FYNNEI. CDR3 region: CASNGDNWYGHQNTEAFF. The CDR3 DNA follows: TGTGCCAGCAACGGGGATAACTGGTACGGGCACCAGAACACTGAAGCTTTCTTT.

The table lists this clone with a count of one. This chain connects TRBV28 to TRBJ2-1; TRBD2 aligns across 12 bases. CDR1 is MDHEN, CDR2 SYDVKM, per germline. The CDR3 has 16 residues. V dropped 7 bases and J dropped 6; count of bases not matched to a gene: 10. CDR3 amino acids: CASTPWRLAGANEQFF. The CDR3 DNA reads as TGTGCCAGCACCCCCTGGCGACTAGCGGGAGCCAATGAGCAGTTCTTC.

The CDR3 nucleotides read TGTGCCAGTAGTGGGACTAGTTACGTTCCCGTCACCGGGGAGCTGTTTTTT. It specifies CASSGTSYVPVTGELFF. The J gene is TRBJ2-2, the V gene TRBV19; TRBD2 aligns across 8 bases. The junction had 12 bases not matched to a gene; V was cut back by 5 bases and J by 4 bases. The CDR3 spans 17 residues. Looked up from germline, CDR1 is LNHDA and CDR2 is SQIVND (reference sequence).

This clone was recorded a few times. This sequence joins TRBV6-1 and TRBJ1-2, with D possibly TRBD1 on 5 matching bases. CDR1 and CDR2 from the germline V gene are MNHNS and SASEGT. The CDR3 contains 13 residues. V was trimmed by 1 base and J by 5 bases, leaving 8 bases between them. CDR3 sequence: CASSEVAGYGYTF. CDR3 coding DNA: TGTGCCAGCAGTGAAGTAGCAGGGTATGGCTACACCTTC.